The next 12 T cell receptor beta chains were all read from a single sample in a study of CD8+CD57+ T cells in acquired aplastic anemia. The patients chosen for sequencing had shown expansion of CD8+CD57+ cells (detected by flow cytometry). TCR beta VDJ and CDR3 profiles were obtained from a genomic DNA template. TCRdb re-called the reads with MiXCR, one entry per CDR3 protein. The sample holds around 430,000 distinct CDR3 sequences, approximately 32% seen once. Sample: sorted CD4+, CD8+, or CD8+CD57+ T cells (not recorded which) from PBMCs. The origin of the receptors is a human donor with aplastic anemia.

This clonotype appeared many times. The chain combines TRBV25-1 with TRBJ2-1, with TRBD2 as a possible D gene (5 bases). Germline-derived CDR1 and CDR2 are MGHDK and SYGVNS. The CDR3 is 15 amino acids. V dropped 6 bases and J dropped 0 bases, with 12 bases sitting between them. CDR3 amino acids: CASRPGYSSYNEQFF. CDR3 bases: TGTGCCAGCAGGCCGGGGTACAGCTCCTACAATGAGCAGTTCTTC.

As for this clonotype: Just one base apart from a much larger clone, this may be a read error. V is TRBV19 and J is TRBJ2-2; D perhaps matches TRBD2 (6 bases). Per germline, CDR1 LNHDA and CDR2 SQIVND (reference sequence). The length of the CDR3 is 15 residues. The CDR3 is CASSDRDSHTRELFF. Written as DNA, the CDR3 is TGTGCCAGTAGTGACCGGGACTCTCACACCCGGGAGCTGTTTTTT.

This clonotype was observed many times. The gene calls are TRBV24-1 and TRBJ2-1; TRBD2 matches at 11 bases. This CDR3 contains 17 residues. From germline, CDR1 is KGHDR and CDR2 SFDVKD. After removal of 4 bases from V and 8 bases from J, the junction contained 12 bases not matched to a gene. This CDR3 reads CATSDPTPSGRQYEQFF. Here the CDR3 DNA reads TGTGCCACCAGTGACCCGACACCTAGCGGGAGGCAGTATGAGCAGTTCTTC.

V is TRBV15 and J is TRBJ1-2; 10 bases are a match to TRBD1. The CDR3 consists of 14 residues. V shed 5 bases and J 4 bases; nucleotides not matched to a gene: 4. The V gene's germline CDR1 is LNHNV and CDR2 YYDKDF (reference sequence). Here the CDR3 reads CATSPRTGGYGYTF. The DNA for the CDR3 is TGTGCCACCAGCCCAAGGACAGGGGGCTATGGCTACACCTTC. Looking up the rest from reference TRBV15 and TRBJ1-2 gives the full variable domain: DAMVIQNPRYQVTQFGKPVTLSCSQTLNHNVMYWYQQKSSQAPKLLFHYYDKDFNNEADTPDNFQSRRPNTSFCFLDIRSPGLGDTAMYLCATSPRTGGYGYTFGSGTRLTVV.

A note on this clonotype: The junction departs from germline at one end; a sequencing error may be responsible. The V and J genes are TRBV7-9 and TRBJ1-6, with D hard to call. Germline V CDR1 and CDR2: SEHNR, FQNEAQ (reference sequence). This CDR3 has 13 amino acids. This CDR3 is CASSLGIDSPLHF. CDR3 sequence (DNA): TGCGCCAGCAGCTTGGGTATCGATTCACCCCTCCACTTT. The full variable domain, in which reference TRBV7-9 and TRBJ1-6 provide the parts outside the CDR3, is DTGVSQNPRHKITKRGQNVTFRCDPISEHNRLYWYRQTLGQGPEFLTYFQNEAQLEKSRLLSDRFSAERPKGSFSTLEIQRTEQGDSAMYLCASSLGIDSPLHFGNGTRLTVT.

This clonotype has just a few counts. The chain has TRBV30 and TRBJ1-6; D remains ambiguous. Germline CDR1 is GTSNPN and CDR2 is SVGIG (reference sequence). The CDR3 is 16 residues long. Trimming stripped 0 bases from V and 0 bases from J, with 9 bases between. CDR3 region: CAWSVGRSSYNSPLHF. CDR3 bases: TGTGCCTGGAGTGTAGGCAGGAGCTCCTATAATTCACCCCTCCACTTT.

Details on this clonotype: Lacking the conserved final phenylalanine or tryptophan, this CDR3 likely reflects a read error. This chain joins TRBV9 and TRBJ1-2; D is unresolved. Germline assignment: CDR1 SGDLS and CDR2 YYNGEE. The CDR3 contains 12 residues. Between the trimmed V and J ends, which lost 5 bases and 4 bases, there was a span of 9 bases. The CDR3 nucleotides are TGTGCCAGCAGTGATAACCTCTATGGCTACACCCTC. Its translation: CASSDNLYGYTL.

In this sample, this clonotype turned up many times. The chain uses TRBV7-6 and TRBJ1-2; possibly TRBD1 for D (6 bases). V gave up 5 bases and J gave up 5 bases, with 15 bases separating them. The germline gives CDR1 SGHVS, CDR2 FNYEAQ. The CDR3 is 14 amino acids. The CDR3 spells CASSPNTGSYGYTF. Here the CDR3 DNA reads TGTGCCAGCAGCCCTAATACAGGGTCATATGGCTACACCTTC.

This clonotype occurred many times. The chain links TRBV15 to TRBJ1-6; D remains unclear. The CDR3 is made up of 15 amino acids. Germline assignment: CDR1 LNHNV and CDR2 YYDKDF (reference sequence). The germline V and J ends were trimmed by 0 bases and 7 bases, with 10 bases remaining between them. The CDR3 here is CATSRDVFGNSPLHF. The CDR3 DNA reads as TGTGCCACCAGCAGAGACGTATTCGGGAATTCACCCCTCCACTTT.

This clonotype was seen at least ten times. V and J are TRBV2 and TRBJ1-6, with D possibly being TRBD1 (5 bases). V gave up 6 bases and J gave up 6 bases, with 21 bases separating them. The CDR3 covers 17 residues. Germline V CDR1 and CDR2: SNHLY, FYNNEI. CDR3 residues: CASRDKVDNFFNSPLHF. The CDR3 DNA is TGTGCCAGCAGAGACAAAGTGGACAATTTTTTTAATTCACCCCTCCACTTT.

This chain joins TRBV15 and TRBJ1-2, with D tentatively TRBD1 (5 bases). V was cut by 3 bases and J by 8 bases, with 10 bases left in between. Germline CDR1 and CDR2: LNHNV and YYDKDF (reference sequence). The CDR3 sequence is 12 residues long. The CDR3 protein is CATSREWDGYTF. For the CDR3, the DNA is TGTGCCACCAGCAGGGAGTGGGACGGCTACACCTTC.

V usage is TRBV19 and J usage is TRBJ2-2, with 9 bases aligning to TRBD1. J lost 5 bases, V lost 9 bases, and 10 bases had no gene match. Germline V gene sequence: CDR1 LNHDA, CDR2 SQIVND (reference sequence). This CDR3 comprises 15 residues. CDR3 nucleotide sequence: TGTGCCAGCAGTTTCACAGGGGGCCATACCGGGGAGCTGTTTTTT. Translated: CASSFTGGHTGELFF.